This is a list of T cell receptor beta chains from one sample in a study of cytomegalovirus exposure and HLA in healthy donors. Sequenced by immunoSEQ multiplex PCR; TCRdb stores in-frame clones only, minus some. This sample has 100,000 or so clones, with 80% found just once. The sequenced sample consisted of PBMCs. The receptor set was obtained from a man between 18 and 29 years old in good health and CMV-seronegative. CDR3s include the opening cysteine and the closing phenylalanine or tryptophan. The D gene is left open where the match is weak. Clone size is not always given. Where it is, it says once, few, many or a class for expanded clones.

-,TRBV28,TRBJ1-3,15,-,TGTGCCAGCAGTTTATTAACGGGCTCTGGAAACACCATATATTTT,CASSLLTGSGNTIYF
-,TRBV12-5,TRBJ2-5,13,-,TGTGCTAGTAGTGCGGATTTGAAAGAGACCCAGTACTTC,CASSADLKETQYF
TRBD1,TRBV2,TRBJ2-1,14,-,TGTGCCAGCAGGACAGGGTTTGAGGGGAATGAGCAGTTCTTC,CASRTGFEGNEQFF
-,TRBV2,TRBJ1-1,15,-,TGTGCCAGCAGCTTGGTGGCAAGTACCTGGACTGAAGCTTTCTTT,CASSLVASTWTEAFF
TRBD2,TRBV2,TRBJ2-2,15,-,TGTGCCAGCAGGCGGGCTAGCGGGGAAACCGGGGAGCTGTTTTTT,CASRRASGETGELFF
-,TRBV9,TRBJ1-2,12,-,TGTGCCAGCAGCGGGCTCCAAGATGGCTACACCTTC,CASSGLQDGYTF
TRBD1,TRBV28,TRBJ1-4,14,-,TGTGCCAGCAGCCGACAGGGGGCGAGAGAAAAACTGTTTTTT,CASSRQGAREKLFF
TRBD1,TRBV6-1,TRBJ1-2,11,-,TGTGCCAGCACCAGGGGGTGGGGCTACACCTTC,CASTRGWGYTF
-,TRBV27,TRBJ2-7,14,-,TGTGCCAGCAGCCGTTCCCTCACAGTATACGAGCAGTACTTC,CASSRSLTVYEQYF
-,TRBV13,TRBJ2-4,12,-,TGTGCCAGCAGCTTAGGACTAGCTGAGTTGTACTTC,CASSLGLAELYF
TRBD1,TRBV9,TRBJ1-1,18,-,TGTGCCAGCAGCGGAAAACCGGGACAGGGAAACATGAACACTGAAGCTTTCTTT,CASSGKPGQGNMNTEAFF
TRBD1,TRBV19,TRBJ1-1,14,-,TGTGCCAGTAGTATAACAGGGGGGCAGACTGAAGCTTTCTTT,CASSITGGQTEAFF
-,TRBV2,TRBJ2-3,14,-,TGTGCCAGCTGGGTAGGGGACTGGCGCACTACGCAGTATTTT,CASWVGDWRTTQYF
-,TRBV10-2,TRBJ2-7,10,-,TGCGCCAGCACCGGGGATCGTCAGTACTTC,CASTGDRQYF
TRBD2,TRBV5-1,TRBJ2-5,17,-,TGCGCCAGCAGCTTACCCGGGGGGAGTTACGGGGCCGAGACCCAGTACTTC,CASSLPGGSYGAETQYF
TRBD1,TRBV4-2,TRBJ2-1,14,-,TGTGCCAGCAGCCCCAGGGGGAGTTACAATGAGCAGTTCTTC,CASSPRGSYNEQFF
TRBD1,TRBV4-1,TRBJ2-7,14,once,TGCGCCAGCAGCCAGGACAGGTTATCCTACGAGCAGTACTTC,CASSQDRLSYEQYF
-,TRBV18,TRBJ1-5,14,once,TGTGCCAGCTCACCAGGCAGGCTCGATCAGCCCCAGCATTTT,CASSPGRLDQPQHF
-,TRBV6-1,TRBJ2-1,11,-,TGTGCCAGCAGGACTTACAATGAGCAGTTCTTC,CASRTYNEQFF
-,TRBV5-1,TRBJ1-2,15,-,TGCGCCAGCAGCCCCGCTGTGGGGGAGGACTATGGCTACACCTTC,CASSPAVGEDYGYTF
-,TRBV4-1,TRBJ2-7,15,-,TGCGCCAGCAGCCCTGAGGGGGGGATAGGCTACGAGCAGTACTTC,CASSPEGGIGYEQYF
TRBD1,TRBV9,TRBJ1-4,15,-,TGTGCCAGCAGCTTTGCAGGGGGCGCGGGGGAAAAACTGTTTTTT,CASSFAGGAGEKLFF
TRBD2,TRBV27,TRBJ2-5,14,-,TGTGCCAGCAGTTTATACCTAGCGGGGGGTGGGCAGTACTTC,CASSLYLAGGGQYF
TRBD1,TRBV7-9,TRBJ2-1,16,-,TGTGCCAGCAGCCTGGACCGGGACAGGGGAAGTAATGAGCAGTTCTTC,CASSLDRDRGSNEQFF
TRBD2,TRBV4-2,TRBJ2-1,15,-,TGTGCCAGCAGCCAAGTAGCGCGGGGGTCCAATGAGCAGTTCTTC,CASSQVARGSNEQFF
TRBD2,TRBV7-7,TRBJ2-1,17,-,TGTGCTAGCAGCTTAGGGCCAGCGGGGGCTACCTACAATGAGCAGTTCTTC,CASSLGPAGATYNEQFF
TRBD1,TRBV27,TRBJ2-4,14,-,TGTGCCAGCAGTTTGTGGGGCAGGGGGAACATTCAGTACTTC,CASSLWGRGNIQYF
-,TRBV29-1,TRBJ2-2,14,-,TGCAGCGTTAAAGGGTCGGACTACACCGGGGAGCTGTTTTTT,CSVKGSDYTGELFF
-,TRBV19,TRBJ2-7,15,few,TGTGCCTCGACCTCGGGGGCAGGGGGAGAGGGCGAGCAGTACTTC,CASTSGAGGEGEQYF
-,TRBV4-2,TRBJ2-1,15,-,TGTGCCAGCAGCCAAGATCAGGATTCCTACAATGAGCAGTTCTTC,CASSQDQDSYNEQFF
-,TRBV9,TRBJ2-7,14,-,TGTGCCAGCAGCGCCCAGCTAGCGTCCTACGAGCAGTACTTC,CASSAQLASYEQYF
-,TRBV6-4,TRBJ2-7,15,-,TGTGCCAGCAGCCATTTGGCGGGACAGATCTACGAGCAGTACTTC,CASSHLAGQIYEQYF
-,TRBV2,TRBJ1-1,17,-,TGTGCCAGCAGTGATCGGGGGGCAGGGAGCATGAACACTGAAGCTTTCTTT,CASSDRGAGSMNTEAFF
-,TRBV14,TRBJ1-2,11,few,TGTGCCAGCAGACGAGACTATGGCTACACCTTC,CASRRDYGYTF
-,TRBV4-1,TRBJ2-7,15,-,TGCGTCAGCAGCCAAGTGGTGCTAGGTACCTACGAGCAGTACTTC,CVSSQVVLGTYEQYF
-,TRBV6-6,TRBJ1-2,14,few,TGTGCCAGCAGTTACGGGGAACAGGTCTATGGCTACACCTTC,CASSYGEQVYGYTF
TRBD2,TRBV4-2,TRBJ2-3,15,once,TGTGCCAGCAGCCAAGGAGCGGGGGGACCAGATACGCAGTATTTT,CASSQGAGGPDTQYF
-,TRBV5-5,TRBJ2-1,15,-,TGTGCCAGCAGCTCCTCGACAGTCTTATACAATGAGCAGTTCTTC,CASSSSTVLYNEQFF
-,TRBV28,TRBJ1-2,14,-,TGTGCCAGCAGCCTGGTACAGGTCTCAGGGGGCTACACCTTC,CASSLVQVSGGYTF
-,TRBV7-9,TRBJ1-1,14,-,TGTGCCAGCAGCGTACAGGGTCACGGCGGTGAAGCTTTCTTT,CASSVQGHGGEAFF
TRBD2,TRBV18,TRBJ2-7,15,-,TGTGCCAGCTCACCGAGTAGCGGGTCCTCCTACGAGCAGTACTTC,CASSPSSGSSYEQYF
-,TRBV28,TRBJ2-7,13,-,TGTGCCAGCAGGCCGGACAGCTCCTACGAGCAGTACTTC,CASRPDSSYEQYF
TRBD1,TRBV7-9,TRBJ1-5,14,few,TGTGCCAGCAGTTTCACAGGGGGGAATCAGCCCCAGCATTTT,CASSFTGGNQPQHF
-,TRBV7-2,TRBJ2-7,14,-,TGTGCCAGCAGCTTAGCTGGGCGGGGCTACGAGCAGTACTTC,CASSLAGRGYEQYF
TRBD2,TRBV4-1,TRBJ2-3,18,-,TGCGCCAGCAGCCAAGATCTAGCGGGGGGCGCACGCACAGATACGCAGTATTTT,CASSQDLAGGARTDTQYF
-,TRBV27,TRBJ1-1,14,-,TGTGCCAGCAGTTTAGACCAGGGGAACACTGAAGCTTTCTTT,CASSLDQGNTEAFF
TRBD2,TRBV9,TRBJ2-7,15,once,TGTGCCAGCAGCGCCGCCGGGACTAGTAGCAACGAGCAGTACTTC,CASSAAGTSSNEQYF
-,TRBV7-9,TRBJ2-7,14,-,TGTGCCAGCAGCTTGGAGGGGAGCTCCTACGAGCAGTACTTC,CASSLEGSSYEQYF
-,TRBV9,TRBJ1-4,13,-,TGTGCCAGCAGCGCCCTGGGCGGGGGAAAACTGTTTTTT,CASSALGGGKLFF
TRBD1,TRBV2,TRBJ1-2,13,-,TGTGCCAGCAGCGAACCGGGACAGTATGGCTACACCTTC,CASSEPGQYGYTF
TRBD2,TRBV6-6,TRBJ2-5,15,once,TGTGCCAGCAGACAGACCGGGGGGGTACAAGAGACCCAGTACTTC,CASRQTGGVQETQYF
-,TRBV5-1,TRBJ1-4,15,-,TGCGCCAGCAGCTTGGCGACAGTAACGAGGGAAAAACTGTTTTTT,CASSLATVTREKLFF